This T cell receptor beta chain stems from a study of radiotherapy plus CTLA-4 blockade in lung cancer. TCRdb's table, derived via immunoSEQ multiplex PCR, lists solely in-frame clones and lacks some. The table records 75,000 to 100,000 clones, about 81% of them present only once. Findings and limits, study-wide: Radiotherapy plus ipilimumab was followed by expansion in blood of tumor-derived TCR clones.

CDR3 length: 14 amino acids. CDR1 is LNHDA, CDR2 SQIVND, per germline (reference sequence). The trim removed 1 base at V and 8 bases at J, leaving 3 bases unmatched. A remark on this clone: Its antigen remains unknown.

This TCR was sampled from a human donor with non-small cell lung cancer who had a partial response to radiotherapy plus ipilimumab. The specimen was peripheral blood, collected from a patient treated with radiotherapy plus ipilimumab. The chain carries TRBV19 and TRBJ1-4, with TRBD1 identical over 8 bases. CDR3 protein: CASSIGTGPEKLFF. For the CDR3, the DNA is TGTGCCAGTAGTATAGGGACAGGGCCGGAAAAACTGTTTTTT.